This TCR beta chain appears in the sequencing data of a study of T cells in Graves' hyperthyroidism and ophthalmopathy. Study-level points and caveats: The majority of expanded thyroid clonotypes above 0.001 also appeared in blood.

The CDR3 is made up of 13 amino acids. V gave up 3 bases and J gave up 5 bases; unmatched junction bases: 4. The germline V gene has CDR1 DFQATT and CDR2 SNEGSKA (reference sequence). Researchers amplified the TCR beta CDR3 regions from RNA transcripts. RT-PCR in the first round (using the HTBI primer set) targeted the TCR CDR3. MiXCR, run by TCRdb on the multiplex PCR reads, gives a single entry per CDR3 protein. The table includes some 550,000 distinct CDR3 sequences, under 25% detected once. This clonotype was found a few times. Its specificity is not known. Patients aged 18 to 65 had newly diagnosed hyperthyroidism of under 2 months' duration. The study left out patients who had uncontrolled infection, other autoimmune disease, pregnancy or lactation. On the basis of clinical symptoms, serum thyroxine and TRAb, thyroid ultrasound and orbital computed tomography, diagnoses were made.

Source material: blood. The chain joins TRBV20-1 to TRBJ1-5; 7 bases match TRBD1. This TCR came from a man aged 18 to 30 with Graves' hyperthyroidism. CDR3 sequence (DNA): TGCAGTGCTAGTTCAGGGGGGGATCAGCCCCAGCATTTT. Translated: CSASSGGDQPQHF.